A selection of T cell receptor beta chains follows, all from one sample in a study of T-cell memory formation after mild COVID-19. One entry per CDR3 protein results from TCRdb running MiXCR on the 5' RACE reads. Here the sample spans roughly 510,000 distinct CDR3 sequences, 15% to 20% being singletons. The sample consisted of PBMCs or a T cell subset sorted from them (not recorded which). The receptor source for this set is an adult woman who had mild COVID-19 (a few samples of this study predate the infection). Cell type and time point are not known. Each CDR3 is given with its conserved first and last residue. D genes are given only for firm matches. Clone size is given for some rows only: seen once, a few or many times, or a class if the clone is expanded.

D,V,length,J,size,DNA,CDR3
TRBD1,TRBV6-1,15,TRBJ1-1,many,TGTGCCAGCAGTGAAGATTCAGGGGGCGTAGCTGAAGCTTTCTTT,CASSEDSGGVAEAFF
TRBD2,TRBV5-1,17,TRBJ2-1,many,TGCGCCAGCAGCTTGGTGGAGGAGGGAGGGCCTTACAATGAGCAGTTCTTC,CASSLVEEGGPYNEQFF
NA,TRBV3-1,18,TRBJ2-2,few,TGTGCCAGCAGCCTAGGAACCCCCAGGTGGGGGAACACCGGGGAGCTGTTTTTT,CASSLGTPRWGNTGELFF
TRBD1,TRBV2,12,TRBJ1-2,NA,TGTGCCAGCAGTGAGACAGGGGATGGCTACACCTTC,CASSETGDGYTF
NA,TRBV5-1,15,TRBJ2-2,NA,TGCGCCAGCAGTTCCATGGTGGGATTGACCGGGGAGCTGTTTTTT,CASSSMVGLTGELFF
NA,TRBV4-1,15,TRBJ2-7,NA,TGCGCCAGCAGCCAAGATCCCCGCAGCTCCTACGAGCAGTACTTC,CASSQDPRSSYEQYF
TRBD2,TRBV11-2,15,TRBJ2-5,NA,TGTGCCAGCAGCTTACTAGCGGGAGTCGGGGAGACCCAGTACTTC,CASSLLAGVGETQYF
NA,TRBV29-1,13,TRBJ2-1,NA,TGCAGCGTTGCTCTTGGGGTTGAGGGTGAGCAGTTCTTC,CSVALGVEGEQFF
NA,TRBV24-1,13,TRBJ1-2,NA,TGTGCCACCAGTGACCCGAACACGCCTGGCTACACCTTC,CATSDPNTPGYTF
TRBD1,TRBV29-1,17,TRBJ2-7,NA,TGCAGCGTTGCGGGGGGACCGACAGGGGGCGAAATCTACGAGCAGTACTTC,CSVAGGPTGGEIYEQYF
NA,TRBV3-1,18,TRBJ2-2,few,TGTGCCAGCAGCCCCCGATTTTTGGGGTCAGCGAACACCGGGGAGCTGTTTTTT,CASSPRFLGSANTGELFF
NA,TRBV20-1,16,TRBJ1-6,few,TGCAGTGCTAGAGACGGGACCGGAGACTTTAATTCACCCCTCCACTTT,CSARDGTGDFNSPLHF
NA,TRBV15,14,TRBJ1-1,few,TGTGCCACCAGCAGAGGACAGATGAACACTGAAGCTTTCTTT,CATSRGQMNTEAFF
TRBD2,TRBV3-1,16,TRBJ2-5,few,TGTGCCAGCTTTGGGGCTAGCGGGGGGGTCCAAGAGACCCAGTACTTC,CASFGASGGVQETQYF
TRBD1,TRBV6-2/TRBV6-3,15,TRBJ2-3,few,TGTGCCAGCTCCGGAGGGACAGGGGGTTCCGATACGCAGTATTTT,CASSGGTGGSDTQYF
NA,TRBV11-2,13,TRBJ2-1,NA,TGTGCCAGCAGCTCCTGGGGCAGAAATGAGCAGTTCTTC,CASSSWGRNEQFF
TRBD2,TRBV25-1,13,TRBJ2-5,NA,TGTGCCAGCAGTATTAGCGGGCAAGAGACCCAGTACTTC,CASSISGQETQYF
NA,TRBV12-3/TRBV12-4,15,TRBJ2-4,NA,TGTGCCAGCAGCTTTGGGAGGAACGGGGGAAACATTCAGTACTTC,CASSFGRNGGNIQYF
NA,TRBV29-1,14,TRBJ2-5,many,TGCAGCGTTTTTATGGGCGGGGTACGAGAGACCCAGTACTTC,CSVFMGGVRETQYF
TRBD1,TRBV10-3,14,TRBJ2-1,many,TGTGCCATCAGAGAAGCGACAGGGTCTAATGAGCAGTTCTTC,CAIREATGSNEQFF
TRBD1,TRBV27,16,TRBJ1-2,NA,TGTGCCAGCAGTACCAACCGGGACAGGGGACGGTATGGCTACACCTTC,CASSTNRDRGRYGYTF
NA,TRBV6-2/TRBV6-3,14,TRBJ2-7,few,TGTGCCAGCAGTGTAAGCGGGTTCACCTACGAGCAGTACTTC,CASSVSGFTYEQYF
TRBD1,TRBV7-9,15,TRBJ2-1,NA,TGTGCCAGCAGCGGAGGACAGGGGGTTAGTGATGAGCAGTTCTTC,CASSGGQGVSDEQFF
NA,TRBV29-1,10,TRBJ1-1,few,TGCAGCGTTGGGGATACTGAAGCTTTCTTT,CSVGDTEAFF
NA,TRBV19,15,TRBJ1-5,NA,TGTGCCAGTAGACAGGGTTTCGTTGGCAATCAGCCCCAGCATTTT,CASRQGFVGNQPQHF
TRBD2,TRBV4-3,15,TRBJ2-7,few,TGCGCCAGCAGCCGAAGCGGGGGGCAAGGCTACGAGCAGTACTTC,CASSRSGGQGYEQYF
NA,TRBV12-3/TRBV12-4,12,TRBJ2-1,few,TGTGCCAGCACCTCCTCAGTGAATGAGCAGTTCTTC,CASTSSVNEQFF
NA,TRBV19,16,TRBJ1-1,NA,TGTGCCAGTGGCCTAGACGGAGAGGGGCCGAACACTGAAGCTTTCTTT,CASGLDGEGPNTEAFF
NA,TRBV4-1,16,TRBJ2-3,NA,TGCGCCAGCAGCCAAGGTGGCACGGCTAGCACAGATACGCAGTATTTT,CASSQGGTASTDTQYF
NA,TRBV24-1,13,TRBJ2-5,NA,TGTGCCACCAGTCTGACCTCCCAAGAGACCCAGTACTTC,CATSLTSQETQYF
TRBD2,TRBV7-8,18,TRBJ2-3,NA,TGTGCCAGCAGCCCTCTGTCAGGTAGCGGGATTGTACGGGATACGCAGTATTTT,CASSPLSGSGIVRDTQYF
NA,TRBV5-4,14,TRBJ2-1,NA,TGTGCCAGCAGCTTCCGGGACTTCTACAATGAGCAGTTCTTC,CASSFRDFYNEQFF
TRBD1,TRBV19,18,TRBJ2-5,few,TGTGCCAGTAGTACCCGTGGACAGGGGGCCAAGAAACAAGAGACCCAGTACTTC,CASSTRGQGAKKQETQYF
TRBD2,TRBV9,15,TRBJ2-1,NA,TGTGCCAGCAGCCCACTAGCGACAGCTCGTATTGAGCAGTTCTTC,CASSPLATARIEQFF
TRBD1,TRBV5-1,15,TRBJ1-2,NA,TGCGCCAGCAGCTTAGGACAGGGATGGTCGGGTGGCTACACCTTC,CASSLGQGWSGGYTF
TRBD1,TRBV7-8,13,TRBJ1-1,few,TGTGCCAGCAGCCGACAGGGGCCGGCTGAAGCTTTCTTT,CASSRQGPAEAFF
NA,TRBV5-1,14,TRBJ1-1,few,TGCGCCAGCAGCCAGCCGGGTCCGAACACTGAAGCTTTCTTT,CASSQPGPNTEAFF
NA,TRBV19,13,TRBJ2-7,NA,TGTGCCAGTAGTATAGGGCAGGGGAGCGAGCAGTACTTC,CASSIGQGSEQYF
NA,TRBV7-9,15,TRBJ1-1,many,TGTGCCAGCAGCTTTTCCGGGACCCGCGGCACTGAAGCTTTCTTT,CASSFSGTRGTEAFF
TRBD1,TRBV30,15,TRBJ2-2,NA,TGTGCCTGGTTCTCACCGGGACAGGGGGCCGGGGAGCTGTTTTTT,CAWFSPGQGAGELFF
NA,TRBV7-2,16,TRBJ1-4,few,TGTGCCAGCAGCTTAGCTCGAGGGGACGCCTATGAAAAACTGTTTTTT,CASSLARGDAYEKLFF
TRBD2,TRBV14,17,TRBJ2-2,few,TGTGCCAGCAGCCAAGTCACCCCGGGACTAGAAATCGGGGAGCTGTTTTTT,CASSQVTPGLEIGELFF
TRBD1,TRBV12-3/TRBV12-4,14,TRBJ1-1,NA,TGTGCCAGCAGAGACAGGGGGCTGAACACTGAAGCTTTCTTT,CASRDRGLNTEAFF
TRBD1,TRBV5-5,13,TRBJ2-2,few,TGTGCCAGCAGCTTGAGGGACAGGGACGAGCTGTTTTTT,CASSLRDRDELFF
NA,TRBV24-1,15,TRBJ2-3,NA,TGTGCCACCAGTGATTTTGGCGCGCGCGCAGGTACGCAGTATTTT,CATSDFGARAGTQYF
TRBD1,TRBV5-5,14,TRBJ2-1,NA,TGTGCCAGCAGCTTATCGGGACAGGGGGTTGAGCAGTTCTTC,CASSLSGQGVEQFF
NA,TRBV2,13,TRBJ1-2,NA,TGTGCCAGCAGTGAGGGCCCCGGCTCTGGCTACACCTTC,CASSEGPGSGYTF
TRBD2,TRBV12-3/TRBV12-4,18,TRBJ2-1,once,TGTGCCAGCACCATGAGAAGACTAGCGGGAGGACTACACAATGAGCAGTTCTTC,CASTMRRLAGGLHNEQFF
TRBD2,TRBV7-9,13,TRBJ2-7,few,TGTGCCAGCAGCTTAGATACTAGCGGAGAGCAGTACTTC,CASSLDTSGEQYF
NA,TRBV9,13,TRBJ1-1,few,TGTGCCAGCAGCGCATCATCAAGGGATGCGGCTTTCTTT,CASSASSRDAAFF
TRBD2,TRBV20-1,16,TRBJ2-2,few,TGCAGTGCTAAGATAGCGGGGACCCGAGGCACCGGGGAGCTGTTTTTT,CSAKIAGTRGTGELFF
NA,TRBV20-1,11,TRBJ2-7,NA,TGCAGTGTTCGGGGGTTGGACGAGCAGTACTTC,CSVRGLDEQYF
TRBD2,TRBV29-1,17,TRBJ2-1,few,TGCAGCGTTGAAGATTCGTCGGGGACTAGCGGACTTGCGGAGCAGTTCTTC,CSVEDSSGTSGLAEQFF
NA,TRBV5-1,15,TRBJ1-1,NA,TGCGCCAGCAGCTCCTGGACGGGGGTGAACACTGAAGCTTTCTTT,CASSSWTGVNTEAFF
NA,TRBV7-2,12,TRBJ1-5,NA,TGTGCCAGCAGCATACACTCCATGCCCCAGCATTTT,CASSIHSMPQHF
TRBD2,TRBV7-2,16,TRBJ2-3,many,TGTGCCAGCAGCTTAGAAGCGGGAGGAAGCACAGATACGCAGTATTTT,CASSLEAGGSTDTQYF